This record looks at one T cell receptor beta chain sequence and its context. What it binds is not known. The read stops 3 residues short of the end of the CDR3; the missing end is completed from the germline J gene. Trimming removed 4 bases from V and 2 bases from J, with 13 bases in between. The CDR3 covers 15 residues. Germline V CDR1 and CDR2: SGHRS, YFSETQ. Measured with immunoSEQ multiplex PCR; TCRdb has only the in-frame clones, and not every one. This table lists some 20,000 clones. This sample is part of a study of T cells in women clearing cervical HPV infection. For the study at large: Donors had HPV16-related CIN3 or worse; 2 had invasive cancer. Study-wide results and caveats: Combining TCR richness with V gene abundances gave approximately 0.84 AUC. Repertoire richness, not evenness, was significantly elevated in CIN3+ cases versus controls.

Sequenced: blood buffy coat. The chain carries TRBV5-1 and TRBJ1-3, with D possibly matching TRBD1 (5 bases). This sequence was found in a woman aged 18 to 69 with a cervical HPV16 infection that either progressed to CIN3+ or cleared (not recorded which). CDR3 sequence: CASSPGGVTGNTIYF. The part of the CDR3 DNA that was read is TGCGCCAGCAGCCCCGGGGGGGTTACTGGAAACACC.